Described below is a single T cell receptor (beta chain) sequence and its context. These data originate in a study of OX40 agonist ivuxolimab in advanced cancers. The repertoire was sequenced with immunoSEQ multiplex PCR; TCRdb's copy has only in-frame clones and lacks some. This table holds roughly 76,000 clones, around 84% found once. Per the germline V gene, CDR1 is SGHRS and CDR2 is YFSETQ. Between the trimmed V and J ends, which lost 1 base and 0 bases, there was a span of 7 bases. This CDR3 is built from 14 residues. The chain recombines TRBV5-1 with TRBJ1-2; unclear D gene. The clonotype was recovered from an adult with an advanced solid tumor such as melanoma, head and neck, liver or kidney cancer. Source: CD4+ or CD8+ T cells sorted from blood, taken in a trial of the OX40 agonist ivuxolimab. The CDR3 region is CASSLTDPNYGYTF. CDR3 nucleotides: TGCGCCAGCAGCTTGACAGACCCTAACTATGGCTACACCTTC.